The clone carrying this TCR beta chain was picked up many times. Its antigen is not known. The read falls 3 residues short of the CDR3 end, and the missing part is taken from the germline J gene. This sample stems from a study of T cell clonality in common variable immunodeficiency. Control and CVID samples contributed equal amounts of genomic DNA. TCRdb keeps only in-frame clones here, not all; method: immunoSEQ multiplex PCR. The sample presents about 42,000 clones, none singletons. The study, taken as a whole, reports: Compared with controls, CVID subjects had fewer shared TCRbeta clones. The cause of increased CVID clonality remains unclear without subpopulation sequencing.

CDR3 length: 16 residues. The junction had 5 bases not matched to a gene; V was cut back by 0 bases and J by 3 bases. Looked up from germline, CDR1 is SGHRS and CDR2 is YFSETQ. The specimen was peripheral blood mononuclear cells. The V gene is TRBV5-1, the J gene TRBJ2-7; 11 bases agree with TRBD2. This clonotype was sampled from a person aged 18 to 75 in good health. This CDR3 is CASSLDTSGSFYEQYF. Incomplete CDR3 DNA: TGCGCCAGCAGCTTGGATACTAGCGGGAGTTTCTACGAG.